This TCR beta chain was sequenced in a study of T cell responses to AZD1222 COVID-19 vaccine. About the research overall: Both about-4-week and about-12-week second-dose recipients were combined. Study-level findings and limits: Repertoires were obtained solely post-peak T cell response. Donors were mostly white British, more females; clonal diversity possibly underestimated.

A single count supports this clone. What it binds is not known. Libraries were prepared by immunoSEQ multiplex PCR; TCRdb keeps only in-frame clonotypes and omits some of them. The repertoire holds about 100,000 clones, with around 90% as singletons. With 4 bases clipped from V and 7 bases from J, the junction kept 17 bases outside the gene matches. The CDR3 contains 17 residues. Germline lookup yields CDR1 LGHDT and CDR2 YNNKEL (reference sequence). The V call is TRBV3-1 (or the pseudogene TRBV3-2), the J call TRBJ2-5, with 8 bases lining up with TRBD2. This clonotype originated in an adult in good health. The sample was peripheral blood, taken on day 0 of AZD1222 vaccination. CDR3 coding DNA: TGTGCCAGCAGCCGCATTGATCTTGGCGGGAGGTACCGGACCCAGTACTTC. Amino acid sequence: CASSRIDLGGRYRTQYF.